Below are 30 T cell receptor beta chains sequenced from a single sample in a study of blood T cell repertoires in COVID-19. Data came from immunoSEQ multiplex PCR; TCRdb stores just in-frame clones and leaves some out. The sample carries roughly 320,000 clones, 70% to 90% recorded once. The sample comprised PBMCs or T cells enriched from blood (not recorded which). These receptors came from a man aged 25 to 45 who had recovered from COVID-19.

This clone occurred once. The gene calls are TRBV7-9 and TRBJ1-5; weak D call: TRBD1 (5 bases). Trimming stripped 4 bases from V and 6 bases from J, with 13 bases between. Germline values: CDR1 SEHNR, CDR2 FQNEAQ (reference sequence). The CDR3 totals 14 residues. This chain's CDR3 is CASSSIQGIQPQHF. In DNA form, the CDR3 reads TGTGCCAGCAGCTCGATCCAGGGAATTCAGCCCCAGCATTTT.

The rearrangement uses TRBV5-1 and TRBJ2-1; 9 bases line up with TRBD1. Germline V gene data show CDR1 as SGHRS and CDR2 as YFSETQ. V shed 6 bases and J 6 bases; nucleotides not matched to a gene: 10. The CDR3 totals 15 residues. The CDR3 region is CASTLWTGAVNEQFF. The CDR3 region has the DNA TGCGCCAGCACCCTGTGGACAGGGGCCGTCAATGAGCAGTTCTTC. Together with reference TRBV5-1 and TRBJ2-1, the CDR3 gives the full variable domain: KAGVTQTPRYLIKTRGQQVTLSCSPISGHRSVSWYQQTPGQGLQFLFEYFSETQRNKGNFPGRFSGRQFSNSRSEMNVSTLELGDSALYLCASTLWTGAVNEQFFGPGTRLTVL.

This chain links TRBV12-5 with TRBJ2-2; D call uncertain. V dropped 0 bases and J dropped 6 bases, with 8 bases sitting between them. CDR1 is LGHNT, CDR2 FRNRAP, per germline. The CDR3 has 14 amino acids. The CDR3 nucleotides are TGTGCTAGTGGTTTGGTACAAGTATCCGGGGAGCTGTTTTTT. The encoded protein is CASGLVQVSGELFF.

The chain links TRBV5-1 to TRBJ1-2; maybe TRBD1 (6 bases). Trimming took 0 bases from V and 7 from J, leaving 16 bases between them. The length of the CDR3 is 15 residues. Germline V gives CDR1 SGHRS, CDR2 YFSETQ. CDR3 region: CASSLASRQGSGYTF. For the CDR3, the DNA is TGCGCCAGCAGCTTGGCGAGTAGGCAGGGGAGTGGCTACACCTTC.

The rearrangement joins TRBV11-3 to TRBJ1-4; TRBD1 is a possible D gene (6 bases). This CDR3 spans 15 amino acids. Germline lookup yields CDR1 SGHNT and CDR2 YENEEA. V lost 2 bases and J lost 8, with 15 bases in between. The CDR3 spells CASSLRLRGLEKLFF. CDR3 DNA sequence: TGTGCCAGCAGCTTACGCCTCAGGGGTTTGGAAAAACTGTTTTTT.

The chain couples TRBV19 to TRBJ1-1; D perhaps matches TRBD1 (5 bases). V lost 3 bases and J 1 base, leaving 12 bases between the germline ends. CDR3 size: 15 residues. CDR1 and CDR2 from the germline V gene are LNHDA and SQIVND (reference sequence). The CDR3 sequence: CASSIYGAWNTEAFF. CDR3 coding DNA: TGTGCCAGTAGTATTTATGGGGCTTGGAACACTGAAGCTTTCTTT.

The chain employs TRBV9 and TRBJ1-4; possibly TRBD1 for D (5 bases). V lost 4 bases to trimming and J lost 4 bases, with 17 bases between them. The germline CDR1 and CDR2 sequences are SGDLS and YYNGEE. The CDR3 runs to 16 residues. The CDR3 region is CASSPTGHLYNEKLFF. In DNA, the CDR3 is TGTGCCAGCAGCCCTACTGGACACCTCTATAATGAAAAACTGTTTTTT.

The rearrangement joins TRBV24-1 to TRBJ1-1; the match to TRBD1 covers 9 bases. The CDR3 extends over 13 amino acids. The germline CDR1 and CDR2 sequences are KGHDR and SFDVKD. V shed 4 bases and J 13 bases; nucleotides not matched to a gene: 9. The CDR3 loop is CATSDQGTGWYFF. The CDR3 nucleotides read TGTGCCACCAGTGACCAGGGGACAGGGTGGTATTTCTTT.

The chain couples TRBV9 to TRBJ2-2; TRBD2 might be the D (6 bases). This CDR3 has 14 amino acids. V dropped 7 bases and J dropped 4 bases, with 14 bases sitting between them. The germline gives CDR1 SGDLS, CDR2 YYNGEE. CDR3 bases: TGTGCCAGCCGACTAGATTCGGGCACCGGGGAGCTGTTTTTT. This translates into CASRLDSGTGELFF.

The gene calls are TRBV27 and TRBJ1-1, with 7 bases that match TRBD1. CDR3 size: 14 residues. J was trimmed by 4 bases and V by 5 bases; bases with no gene match: 7. Germline V lookup: CDR1 MNHEY, CDR2 SMNVEV (reference sequence). CDR3 loop: CASSPLAGGTEAFF. The CDR3 coding sequence is TGTGCCAGCAGTCCCTTGGCAGGGGGCACTGAAGCTTTCTTT.

V gene TRBV6-5 combines with J gene TRBJ1-6; a weak D match, TRBD1 (6 bases). The CDR3 covers 16 residues. CDR1 MNHEY and CDR2 SVGAGI come from the germline V gene. V was pared by 5 bases and J by 5 bases, with 16 bases between. The chain's CDR3 is CASSHYRASDNSPLHF. Here the CDR3 DNA reads TGTGCCAGCAGTCACTACAGGGCCAGCGATAATTCACCCCTCCACTTT.

The rearrangement uses TRBV6-5 and TRBJ2-3, with a weak D call TRBD2 (5 bases). The CDR3 consists of 15 residues. CDR1 is MNHEY, CDR2 SVGAGI, per germline. Trimming left V 3 bases short and J 2 bases short, with 12 bases between. The CDR3 DNA sequence: TGTGCCAGCAGTTATGCTAGCCCGAACACAGATACGCAGTATTTT. Translation: CASSYASPNTDTQYF.

J is TRBJ2-2 and V is TRBV9, with 7 nucleotides matching TRBD2. The V gene end was trimmed by 0 bases and the J gene end by 5 bases; junction bases not matched to a gene: 13. The CDR3 runs to 18 residues. The germline V gene encodes CDR1 SGDLS and CDR2 YYNGEE. The CDR3 region is CASSVATRGSGVTGELFF. The CDR3 DNA reads TGTGCCAGCAGCGTAGCTACAAGAGGGAGCGGGGTGACCGGGGAGCTGTTTTTT.

The chain links TRBV2 to TRBJ2-7; 11 nucleotides agree with TRBD1. The length of the CDR3 is 15 residues. Germline CDR1 SNHLY, CDR2 FYNNEI. Losses at the gene ends were 6 bases for V and 3 bases for J; bases not matched to a gene: 7. CDR3 loop: CASRLGQGAVYEQYF. The CDR3, as DNA: TGTGCCAGCAGACTAGGACAGGGGGCGGTCTACGAGCAGTACTTC.

V gene TRBV5-1 combines with J gene TRBJ2-7, with a possible D match to TRBD2 (6 bases). The CDR3 extends over 15 amino acids. V lost 2 bases and J 0 bases, leaving 12 bases between the germline ends. The germline CDR1 and CDR2 sequences are SGHRS and YFSETQ. The DNA for the CDR3 is TGCGCCAGCAGCTTTCTTAGCGGACCCTCCTACGAGCAGTACTTC. Protein: CASSFLSGPSYEQYF.

V and J are TRBV9 and TRBJ2-3, with 9 bases matching TRBD2. The CDR3 consists of 14 residues. Germline CDR1 reads SGDLS; CDR2 reads YYNGEE. Trimming took 4 bases from V and 3 from J; bases not matched to a gene: 3. The CDR3 region is CASSSTSGTDTQYF. In DNA, the CDR3 is TGTGCCAGCAGCTCGACTAGCGGAACAGATACGCAGTATTTT. The full variable domain, with the rest looked up from reference TRBV9 and TRBJ2-3, is DSGVTQTPKHLITATGQRVTLRCSPRSGDLSVYWYQQSLDQGLQFLIQYYNGEERAKGNILERFSAQQFPDLHSELNLSSLELGDSALYFCASSSTSGTDTQYFGPGTRLTVL.

The chain has TRBV4-1 and TRBJ1-1, with TRBD1 as a possible D gene (6 bases). Trimming took 2 bases from V and 3 from J, leaving 13 bases between them. Germline V lookup: CDR1 MGHRA, CDR2 YSYEKL. The CDR3 runs to 15 residues. The CDR3 DNA reads as TGCGCCAGCAGCCAATACTCAGGGGTAGACACTGAAGCTTTCTTT. Amino acid sequence: CASSQYSGVDTEAFF.

This clone was counted a single time. This rearrangement joins TRBV2 to TRBJ1-5; D perhaps matches TRBD1 (5 bases). Germline lookup yields CDR1 SNHLY and CDR2 FYNNEI. Trimming pared 8 bases from V and 5 bases from J, leaving 13 bases between. The CDR3 extends over 13 amino acids. The CDR3 DNA follows: TGTGCCAGCGTGGGGGGGTGGGATCAGCCCCAGCATTTT. Translated, it gives CASVGGWDQPQHF.

The chain has TRBV27 and TRBJ1-2, with D unresolved. CDR1 is MNHEY and CDR2 is SMNVEV in the germline V gene (reference sequence). The CDR3 has 13 residues. Trimming pared 0 bases from V and 8 bases from J, leaving 10 bases between. The CDR3 DNA reads TGTGCCAGCAGTTTATCGACGGGGATCGGCTACACCTTC. It is translated as CASSLSTGIGYTF.

V usage is TRBV9 and J usage is TRBJ2-7; tentatively, D is TRBD2 (5 bases). The length of the CDR3 is 13 residues. V lost 1 base and J 6 bases, leaving 11 bases between the germline ends. The germline V gene encodes CDR1 SGDLS and CDR2 YYNGEE. The CDR3 nucleotides read TGTGCCAGCAGCGTAAGAGGGATGGGCGAGCAGTACTTC. Its protein is CASSVRGMGEQYF.

The chain recombines TRBV5-1 with TRBJ1-1; maybe TRBD1 (6 bases). Trimming removed 1 base from V and 2 bases from J, with 12 bases in between. The CDR3 spans 15 residues. CDR1 and CDR2 (germline): SGHRS, YFSETQ. The CDR3 here is CASSLMGHGNTEAFF. The CDR3 region has the DNA TGCGCCAGCAGCTTGATGGGACACGGAAACACTGAAGCTTTCTTT. Complete variable domain (other parts from reference TRBV5-1 and TRBJ1-1): KAGVTQTPRYLIKTRGQQVTLSCSPISGHRSVSWYQQTPGQGLQFLFEYFSETQRNKGNFPGRFSGRQFSNSRSEMNVSTLELGDSALYLCASSLMGHGNTEAFFGQGTRLTVV.

The CDR3 nucleotides read TGTGCCAGCAGTTTATCCGGGACTAGCGGGACGTACGAGCAGTACTTC. This translates into CASSLSGTSGTYEQYF. The chain combines TRBV27 with TRBJ2-7; 13 nucleotides line up with TRBD2. Germline CDR1 and CDR2: MNHEY and SMNVEV (reference sequence). This CDR3 region has 16 residues. J was trimmed by 4 bases and V by 0 bases; bases with no gene match: 3.

The chain employs TRBV5-5 and TRBJ1-1, with TRBD1 identical over 8 bases. Germline CDR1 and CDR2: SGHKS and YYEKEE (reference sequence). The V and J ends lost 1 base and 4 bases, in that order; junction bases with no gene match: 3. The CDR3 totals 14 residues. The DNA of the CDR3 is TGTGCCAGCAGCTTGACCAGGGGGCTCACTGAAGCTTTCTTT. Translated, it gives CASSLTRGLTEAFF.

The genes are TRBV7-2 and TRBJ1-2, with D uncertain. There are 14 residues in the CDR3. The germline gives CDR1 SGHTA, CDR2 FQGNSA. The V and J ends lost 4 bases and 8 bases respectively, with 17 bases between them. The CDR3, as DNA: TGTGCCAGCAGCTCCAGACGGGATCTTCGAGGCTACACCTTC. This sequence encodes CASSSRRDLRGYTF.

V gene TRBV5-6 combines with J gene TRBJ2-5, with 8 positions matching TRBD2. Germline CDR1 is SGHDT and CDR2 is YYEEEE. V gave up 1 base and J gave up 2 bases; unmatched junction bases: 7. The CDR3 is 16 residues long. The CDR3 region is CASSLLYGGRQETQYF. DNA of the CDR3: TGTGCCAGCAGCTTGTTATACGGCGGGAGGCAAGAGACCCAGTACTTC.

This sequence joins TRBV6-5 and TRBJ2-1, with D possibly being TRBD1 (6 bases). Per germline, CDR1 MNHEY and CDR2 SVGAGI. The CDR3 has 15 residues. The V and J ends lost 6 bases and 5 bases respectively, with 17 bases between them. The CDR3 reads CASSFPGGPNNEQFF. CDR3 coding DNA: TGTGCCAGCAGCTTCCCTGGGGGCCCTAACAATGAGCAGTTCTTC.

This chain uses TRBV6-5 with TRBJ1-1; D perhaps matches TRBD1 (6 bases). Between the trimmed V and J ends, which lost 6 bases and 4 bases, there was a span of 15 bases. Per the germline V gene, CDR1 is MNHEY and CDR2 is SVGAGI. The CDR3 runs 14 residues. The CDR3, as DNA: TGTGCCAGCAGAAGATGGACAGAGTTCACTGAAGCTTTCTTT. Translation: CASRRWTEFTEAFF.

The chain is built from TRBV27 and TRBJ1-6, with TRBD1 identical over 7 bases. Germline V gene lookup returns CDR1 MNHEY and CDR2 SMNVEV (reference sequence). The J segment lost 8 bases and the V segment lost 5 bases, leaving 6 bases of the junction unmatched. There are 14 residues in the CDR3. The CDR3 sequence is CASSQDRIHSPLHF. CDR3 DNA sequence: TGTGCCAGCAGTCAGGACAGGATCCATTCACCCCTCCACTTT.

V gene TRBV29-1 combines with J gene TRBJ2-5, with D perhaps TRBD1 (5 bases). CDR3 length equals 13 residues. With 3 bases removed from V and 4 bases from J, the gap between germline ends came to 12 bases. CDR1 is SQVTM and CDR2 is ANQGSEA in the germline V gene. The CDR3 DNA reads as TGCAGCGTTGAGTCAGGGCCGGGAGAGACCCAGTACTTC. It translates to CSVESGPGETQYF.

CDR3 region: CASSSLGTGGTGELFF. The CDR3 region has the DNA TGTGCCAGCAGCTCCCTAGGGACGGGAGGAACCGGGGAGCTGTTTTTT. The chain employs TRBV7-9 and TRBJ2-2; 7 bases fit TRBD2. V shed 4 bases, J shed 5 bases, and the junction held 10 bases outside the gene matches. The germline CDR1 and CDR2 sequences are SEHNR and FQNEAQ (reference sequence). CDR3 size: 16 residues.